What follows are 29 T cell receptor beta chains derived from one specimen sequenced in a study of identifying expanded T cells in peripheral blood. Only in-frame clones appear in the TCRdb table, and some are missing; sequencing was by immunoSEQ multiplex PCR. Of about 85,000 clones in the sample, about 89% were seen once. Sequencing input: blood. Receptors were obtained from a person aged 18 to 70 in good health.

The chain has TRBV19 and TRBJ2-1; 8 positions match TRBD2. There are 11 residues in the CDR3. CDR1 and CDR2 (germline): LNHDA, SQIVND (reference sequence). Trimming removed 10 bases from V and 6 bases from J; junction bases left unmatched: 2. The CDR3 region is CATRGGNEQFF. CDR3 bases: TGTGCCACCCGGGGGGGCAATGAGCAGTTCTTC.

V gene TRBV27 combines with J gene TRBJ1-2; TRBD1 matches 10 bases. Germline V gives CDR1 MNHEY, CDR2 SMNVEV (reference sequence). There are 15 residues in the CDR3. Germline trimming cut 3 bases from V and 4 bases from J; bases unmatched to any gene: 5. The CDR3 region has the DNA TGTGCCAGCAGTTTCGAATGGACAGGGGGCTATGGCTACACCTTC. Translating it yields CASSFEWTGGYGYTF.

This rearrangement joins TRBV21-1 to TRBJ2-7; TRBD1 reflects the table's D call only, with no check against the DNA. TRBV21-1 is described as a pseudogene. This CDR3 has 15 residues. CDR3 sequence reads: CASGSTGNFSYEQYF. The DNA for the CDR3 is TGTGCCAGCGGGTCGACAGGGAATTTCTCCTACGAGCAGTACTTC.

This rearrangement joins TRBV10-3 to TRBJ1-2, with a possible D match to TRBD1 (6 bases). The CDR3 runs 14 residues. Trimming stripped 3 bases from V and 2 bases from J, with 10 bases between. CDR1 is ENHRY and CDR2 is SYGVKD in the germline V gene. CDR3 region: CAISDRGQNYGYTF. CDR3 coding DNA: TGTGCCATCAGTGACAGGGGACAAAACTATGGCTACACCTTC.

The chain combines TRBV5-1 with TRBJ1-1; D is ambiguous. Trimming shortened V by 0 bases and J by 0 bases, and 9 bases separated the two germline ends. Germline assignment: CDR1 SGHRS and CDR2 YFSETQ. There are 15 residues in the CDR3. The CDR3 coding sequence is TGCGCCAGCAGCTTGGGACGGATGATGAACACTGAAGCTTTCTTT. Protein product: CASSLGRMMNTEAFF. The full variable domain, in which reference TRBV5-1 and TRBJ1-1 provide the parts outside the CDR3, is KAGVTQTPRYLIKTRGQQVTLSCSPISGHRSVSWYQQTPGQGLQFLFEYFSETQRNKGNFPGRFSGRQFSNSRSEMNVSTLELGDSALYLCASSLGRMMNTEAFFGQGTRLTVV.

This chain connects TRBV5-1 to TRBJ2-2; D is perhaps TRBD1 (6 bases). Germline-derived CDR1 and CDR2 are SGHRS and YFSETQ. This CDR3 is built from 14 residues. The V and J ends lost 6 bases and 4 bases respectively, with 13 bases between them. The CDR3 loop reads CASIYGDTTGELFF. In nucleotides, the CDR3 is TGCGCCAGCATCTACGGGGACACCACCGGGGAGCTGTTTTTT.

The count of this clone is one. The V and J genes are TRBV5-8 and TRBJ2-5; no clear D gene. V lost 0 bases to trimming and J lost 0 bases, with 12 bases between them. Germline V gives CDR1 SGHTS, CDR2 YDEGEE. The CDR3 is 16 amino acids. The CDR3 spells CASSLGSSMYQETQYF. Written as DNA, the CDR3 is TGTGCCAGCAGCTTGGGATCGTCGATGTACCAAGAGACCCAGTACTTC.

V and J are TRBV2 and TRBJ2-3; D unclear. CDR1 is SNHLY and CDR2 is FYNNEI in the germline V gene. V lost 7 bases, J lost 0 bases, and 14 bases lay in between. The CDR3 covers 15 residues. CDR3 DNA sequence: TGTGCCAGCAATGAGCGAGATGTGAGCACAGATACGCAGTATTTT. Its translation is CASNERDVSTDTQYF.

The chain couples TRBV19 to TRBJ2-2, with 9 bases aligning to TRBD1. This CDR3 spans 14 amino acids. Germline V lookup: CDR1 LNHDA, CDR2 SQIVND (reference sequence). The ends lost 11 bases at V and 5 bases at J; junction bases unmatched: 9. CDR3 bases: TGTGCCGCGAACCGGGACAGGGAGACCGGGGAGCTGTTTTTT. As protein: CAANRDRETGELFF.

V is TRBV6-5 and J is TRBJ2-3; the D gene is possibly TRBD2 (6 bases). The germline V gene has CDR1 MNHEY and CDR2 SVGAGI. V gave up 7 bases and J gave up 4 bases, with 12 bases separating them. The CDR3 runs 13 residues. The CDR3 coding sequence is TGTGCCAGCACCCGGGAGAGGGCAGATACGCAGTATTTT. Translation: CASTRERADTQYF.

V gene TRBV18 combines with J gene TRBJ2-2; 7 bases align to TRBD2. The length of the CDR3 is 16 residues. J was trimmed by 3 bases and V by 6 bases; bases with no gene match: 10. The V gene's germline CDR1 is KGHSH and CDR2 LQKENI. This chain's CDR3 is CASSADMGGYTGELFF. The CDR3 DNA follows: TGTGCCAGCTCGGCGGACATGGGGGGGTACACCGGGGAGCTGTTTTTT.

To note about this clone: The germline gene is not matched at one end of the junction; a read error may be the cause. V gene TRBV7-8 combines with J gene TRBJ2-5, with 9 bases lining up with TRBD2. The CDR3 length is 15 residues. Germline values: CDR1 SGHVS, CDR2 FQNEAQ. In DNA, the CDR3 is TGTGCCAGCAGCCTAGCGGGGACCCTCCAAGAGACCCAGTACTTC. This gives the protein CASSLAGTLQETQYF. Full variable domain (rest looked up from reference TRBV7-8 and TRBJ2-5): GAGVSQSPRYKVAKRGQDVALRCDPISGHVSLFWYQQALGQGPEFLTYFQNEAQLDKSGLPSDRFFAERPEGSVSTLKIQRTQQEDSAVYLCASSLAGTLQETQYFGPGTRLLVL.

The chain is built from TRBV5-1 and TRBJ1-4; D remains ambiguous. The CDR3 has 16 residues. Trimming pared 0 bases from V and 0 bases from J, leaving 9 bases between. Germline lookup yields CDR1 SGHRS and CDR2 YFSETQ. CDR3 bases: TGCGCCAGCAGCTTGGAGCAGATCGCAACTAATGAAAAACTGTTTTTT. Translation: CASSLEQIATNEKLFF. Variable domain in full (rest from reference TRBV5-1 and TRBJ1-4): KAGVTQTPRYLIKTRGQQVTLSCSPISGHRSVSWYQQTPGQGLQFLFEYFSETQRNKGNFPGRFSGRQFSNSRSEMNVSTLELGDSALYLCASSLEQIATNEKLFFGSGTQLSVL.

This chain uses TRBV10-1 with TRBJ1-1; D unresolved. This CDR3 region has 12 residues. In germline, CDR1 is WNHNN, CDR2 SYGVQD (reference sequence). Deletions cut 7 bases from V and 1 base from J, with 7 bases between. CDR3 loop: CASTLKNTEAFF. CDR3 sequence (DNA): TGCGCCAGCACGTTGAAGAACACTGAAGCTTTCTTT.

CDR3 sequence: CASSIGLAGASGGELFF. DNA of the CDR3: TGTGCCAGCAGTATAGGACTAGCGGGAGCTTCGGGCGGGGAGCTGTTTTTT. This chain connects TRBV2 to TRBJ2-2; 13 bases match TRBD2. With V trimmed by 5 bases and J by 7 bases, 10 bases remained unmatched. Germline V gene sequence: CDR1 SNHLY, CDR2 FYNNEI. CDR3 length: 17 residues.

This sequence joins TRBV2 and TRBJ1-2; tentatively, D is TRBD1 (5 bases). Per the germline V gene, CDR1 is SNHLY and CDR2 is FYNNEI. V dropped 5 bases and J dropped 5 bases, with 12 bases sitting between them. The CDR3 extends over 13 amino acids. The CDR3 DNA is TGTGCCAGCAGTACGGGGCCGCAGTATGGCTACACCTTC. This codes for CASSTGPQYGYTF.

The chain uses TRBV4-2 and TRBJ2-5; TRBD2 is a possible D gene (7 bases). Looked up from germline, CDR1 is LGHNA and CDR2 is YNFKEQ. This CDR3 spans 16 amino acids. The V and J ends lost 6 bases and 4 bases respectively, with 21 bases between them. The CDR3 nucleotides read TGTGCCAGCAGTTTAAGAGGGGGGGGCCTCGGAGAGACCCAGTACTTC. This codes for CASSLRGGGLGETQYF.

The chain links TRBV5-4 to TRBJ2-3; possible D gene TRBD1, 6 bases. Trimming pared 2 bases from V and 6 bases from J, leaving 10 bases between. CDR1 is SGHNT and CDR2 is YYREEE in the germline V gene (reference sequence). The CDR3 runs 13 residues. CDR3 bases: TGTGCCAGCAGCTTCCTAACAGGGGATACGCAGTATTTT. Translated, it gives CASSFLTGDTQYF.

The rearrangement joins TRBV2 to TRBJ1-3; D gene unclear. Deletions cut 3 bases from V and 1 base from J, with 19 bases between. The germline V gene has CDR1 SNHLY and CDR2 FYNNEI. CDR3 length: 18 amino acids. DNA of the CDR3: TGTGCCAGCAGTGAGCGGCACTTCTCAAGTCTATCTGGAAACACCATATATTTT. Translated, it gives CASSERHFSSLSGNTIYF.

The J gene is TRBJ2-3, the V gene TRBV27, with TRBD2 identical over 11 bases. V lost 7 bases to trimming and J lost 10 bases; unmatched junction nucleotides: 7. The germline V gene has CDR1 MNHEY and CDR2 SMNVEV (reference sequence). This CDR3 contains 13 residues. CDR3 bases: TGTGCCAGCAAAGGGCTAGCGGGGGGTCCGCAGTATTTT. Translating gives CASKGLAGGPQYF.

The genes are TRBV7-2 and TRBJ2-3; 8 bases agree with TRBD2. The CDR3 sequence is 15 residues long. V shed 1 base and J 6 bases; nucleotides not matched to a gene: 6. CDR1 and CDR2 from the germline V gene are SGHTA and FQGNSA. This CDR3 is CASSLVGLAGDTQYF. CDR3 coding DNA: TGTGCCAGCAGCTTAGTCGGCCTAGCGGGTGATACGCAGTATTTT.

J is TRBJ1-5 and V is TRBV6-6; D is uncertain. Trimming left V 4 bases short and J 3 bases short, with 7 bases between. Germline values: CDR1 MNHNY, CDR2 SVGAGI (reference sequence). This CDR3 comprises 13 residues. The CDR3, as DNA: TGTGCCAGCAGTTTATCTTCCAATCAGCCCCAGCATTTT. It translates to CASSLSSNQPQHF.

Concerning this clone itself: This CDR3 fails to terminate in the conserved phenylalanine or tryptophan, so it likely reflects a read error. It is unclear where the CDR3 begins or ends on the DNA, so no DNA is shown, and the CDR3 is as TCRdb lists it. V gene TRBV20-1 combines with J gene TRBJ2-6. With termini counted, the CDR3 has 8 amino acids. Germline CDR1 reads DFQATT; CDR2 reads SNEGSKA (reference sequence). CDR3: CSAPGRAQ.

The chain links TRBV4-3 to TRBJ2-5; 7 bases map to TRBD1. The J call is in doubt because the DNA end fits TRBJ2-7 better. CDR1 is LGHNA and CDR2 is YSLEER in the germline V gene. CDR3 length: 16 residues. The CDR3 sequence is CASSRSPGTVLYEQYF. The CDR3 nucleotides read TGCGCCAGCAGCCGCTCCCCCGGGACAGTACTTTACGAGCAGTACTTC.

DNA for the CDR3: TGTGCCAGCAGTTGGACGTTGGGGTCATGGGCCCAGGGGACAGATACGCAGTATTTT. This codes for CASSWTLGSWAQGTDTQYF. The chain combines TRBV5-6 with TRBJ2-3; D is possibly TRBD1 (6 bases). The V gene's germline CDR1 is SGHDT and CDR2 YYEEEE. The CDR3 extends over 19 amino acids. V lost 5 bases, J lost 3 bases, and 28 bases lay in between. The variable domain in full, completed from reference TRBV5-6 and TRBJ2-3, reads DAGVTQSPTHLIKTRGQQVTLRCSPKSGHDTVSWYQQALGQGPQFIFQYYEEEERQRGNFPDRFSGHQFPNYSSELNVNALLLGDSALYLCASSWTLGSWAQGTDTQYFGPGTRLTVL.

V gene TRBV28 combines with J gene TRBJ2-1; tentatively, D is TRBD1 or TRBD2 (5 bases each). Per the germline V gene, CDR1 is MDHEN and CDR2 is SYDVKM. The CDR3 extends over 15 amino acids. Trimming stripped 3 bases from V and 6 bases from J, with 15 bases between. CDR3 region: CASSFRLVGVNEQFF. For the CDR3, the DNA is TGTGCCAGCAGTTTCCGGCTAGTGGGGGTCAATGAGCAGTTCTTC.

CDR3 sequence (DNA): TGTGCCAGCAGCTACCGACAGTACACAGATACGCAGTATTTT. Amino acid sequence: CASSYRQYTDTQYF. This rearrangement joins TRBV9 to TRBJ2-3, with TRBD1 as a possible D gene (5 bases). Germline values: CDR1 SGDLS, CDR2 YYNGEE. The CDR3 sequence is 14 residues long. The V end lost 4 bases, the J end lost 2 bases, and 11 bases lay between the germline ends.

This chain links TRBV19 with TRBJ2-1, with 12 bases lining up with TRBD2. The CDR3 spans 15 residues. Germline V CDR1 and CDR2: LNHDA, SQIVND (reference sequence). V shed 5 bases and J 8 bases; nucleotides not matched to a gene: 7. The DNA of the CDR3 is TGTGCCAGTAGTCCGCCTAGCGGGGGGGCCGATGAGCAGTTCTTC. Encoded protein: CASSPPSGGADEQFF.

The V gene is TRBV6-1, the J gene TRBJ2-7; D gene uncertain. V lost 5 bases and J 8 bases, leaving 16 bases between the germline ends. This CDR3 region has 13 residues. Germline-derived CDR1 and CDR2 are MNHNS and SASEGT. The CDR3 bases are TGTGCCAGCAGTTCCAATCCTCCTCGTAAGCAGTACTTC. Translating gives CASSSNPPRKQYF.